This is a list of T cell receptor beta chains from one sample in a study of OX40 agonist ivuxolimab in advanced cancers. Produced via immunoSEQ multiplex PCR; TCRdb's table is partial and in-frame only. The data contain 60,000 or so clones, 70% to 90% of them singletons. Material: CD4+ or CD8+ T cells sorted from blood, obtained in a trial of the OX40 agonist ivuxolimab. All receptors derive from an adult with an advanced solid tumor such as melanoma, head and neck, liver or kidney cancer. Both conserved end residues are part of each CDR3.

>TRBJ2-7|TRBV5-6
CASSLGYEQYF
>NA|TRBV19
CASSKGEYYEQYF
>TRBJ1-5|TRBV28
CASSLIQVRGNQPQHF
>TRBJ2-1|TRBV27
CASSFNVREQFF
>TRBJ2-7|TRBV5-4
CASSPGGGGREQYF
>TRBJ2-4|TRBV28
CAAEDLAKNIQYF
>TRBJ2-2|TRBV11-2
CASSHDGDSGELFF
>TRBJ2-3|TRBV15
CATSRDGAGWGTDTQYF
>TRBJ2-2|TRBV19
CASSLRTSGNRELFF
>TRBJ1-2|TRBV5-4
CASSSDRVFYGYTF
>TRBJ1-4|TRBV5-6
CASSRWTGFSSSTNEKLFF
>TRBJ2-3|TRBV12-5
CASGLASGSYTDTQYF
>TRBJ2-3|TRBV11-2
CASSLLAGYSTDTQYF
>TRBJ2-3|TRBV27
CASSWGQGMDTQYF
>TRBJ2-5|TRBV18
CASSPRLEETQYF
>TRBJ1-1|TRBV30
CAWRPPGYQNTEAFF
>TRBJ1-1|TRBV7-9
CASSLAGRGQNTEAFF
>TRBJ2-7|TRBV5-1
CASSPSGHEQYF
>TRBJ2-3|TRBV9
CASSVGGVADTQYF
>TRBJ2-1|TRBV9
CASSVGGNSYNEQFF
>TRBJ2-2|TRBV28
CASNGEWTGELFF
>TRBJ1-5|TRBV27
CASSWGGGNQPQHF
>TRBJ1-5|TRBV7-6
CASSLFPGVGDQPQHF
>TRBJ2-2|TRBV28
CASSTPSRTGELFF
>TRBJ2-7|TRBV5-1
CASSLERYDEQYF
>TRBJ2-7|TRBV19
CASSTPGGSSYEQYF
>TRBJ2-1|TRBV29-1
CSVGRVLAIIHNEQFF
>TRBJ2-3|TRBV6-5
CASSPLAGSADTQYF
>TRBJ2-5|TRBV10-3
CAISESLSVETQYF
>TRBJ1-4|TRBV18
CASSPLGTDEKLFF
>TRBJ2-1|TRBV29-1
CRGEVYNEQFF
>TRBJ2-5|TRBV7-8
CASSSGQGRGETQYF
>TRBJ2-3|TRBV27
CASIRSTDTQYF
>TRBJ1-2|TRBV7-2
CASSSQGAQGYTF
>TRBJ1-1|TRBV6-5
CASSYFGGTEAFF
>TRBJ1-2|TRBV2
CASSEASIYGYTF
>TRBJ2-1|TRBV5-5
CASSSSMYPSGMNEQFF
>TRBJ2-5|TRBV4-1
CASSRTEGETQYF
>TRBJ2-2|TRBV9
CASSAQVEPGELFF
>TRBJ2-1|TRBV12-5
CASGKRLAGSSYNEQFF
>TRBJ2-5|TRBV7-8
CASSLALSYQETQYF